The rows below give T cell receptor beta chains drawn from one sample of a study of PD-L1 blockade in urothelial cancer. The protocol was immunoSEQ multiplex PCR, while the TCRdb copy is restricted to in-frame clones and leaves out a portion. Of about 33,000 clones listed, under 90% are singletons. The sample here was PBMCs, taken around atezolizumab (anti-PD-L1) treatment. The receptors here all came from a man in his 60s with urothelial cancer. Both conserved end residues are part of each CDR3. The D gene is left open where the match is weak. Clone size is not always given. Where it is, it says once, few, many or a class for expanded clones.

CASSPRGWPDNEQFF	TGTGCCAGCAGCCCCAGAGGTTGGCCTGACAATGAGCAGTTCTTC	15	TRBJ2-1	.	TRBV27	.
CASSSPSGPGTQYF	TGTGCCAGCAGTAGCCCAAGCGGCCCGGGGACCCAGTACTTC	14	TRBJ2-5	few	TRBV6-5	.
CASSESQNSYNEQFF	TGTGCCAGCAGTGAATCCCAGAACTCCTACAATGAGCAGTTCTTC	15	TRBJ2-1	.	TRBV2	.
CAISPGGGVRADTQYF	TGTGCCATCAGTCCGGGGGGGGGCGTAAGAGCAGATACGCAGTATTTT	16	TRBJ2-3	.	TRBV10-3	TRBD2
CASSQEMLAGVYEQYF	TGCGCCAGCAGCCAAGAAATGTTAGCGGGGGTTTACGAGCAGTACTTC	16	TRBJ2-7	.	TRBV4-1	TRBD2
CASSLGGVGDEQYF	TGTGCCAGCAGCTTAGGGGGCGTCGGTGACGAGCAGTACTTC	14	TRBJ2-7	once	TRBV11-2	.
CAAKGGGTNEKLFF	TGTGCCGCTAAGGGTGGGGGGACTAATGAAAAACTGTTTTTT	14	TRBJ1-4	.	TRBV28	.
CASSPHSGTSSYEQYF	TGTGCCAGTAGTCCCCATAGCGGGACTAGCTCCTACGAGCAGTACTTC	16	TRBJ2-7	.	TRBV19	TRBD2
CASSRDRGNEKLFF	TGTGCCAGCAGCCGGGACAGGGGTAATGAAAAACTGTTTTTT	14	TRBJ1-4	.	TRBV7-9	TRBD1
CASSQVSGGLAGAQFF	TGTGCCAGCAGCCAAGTGTCAGGGGGACTAGCGGGAGCACAGTTCTTC	16	TRBJ2-1	.	TRBV14	TRBD2
CASSGQGTDTQYF	TGTGCCAGCAGTGGACAGGGCACAGATACGCAGTATTTT	13	TRBJ2-3	.	TRBV6-1	.
CASSGLAGGSSSYNEQFF	TGCGCCAGCAGTGGACTAGCGGGAGGCTCTAGCTCCTACAATGAGCAGTTCTTC	18	TRBJ2-1	few	TRBV10-2	TRBD2
CASSLEGGSLTYEQYF	TGTGCCAGCAGCTTAGAAGGCGGGAGCCTCACCTACGAGCAGTACTTC	16	TRBJ2-7	.	TRBV7-6	TRBD2
CASSQALTGFGTEAFF	TGTGCCAGCAGCCAAGCCCTTACAGGGTTTGGCACTGAAGCTTTCTTT	16	TRBJ1-1	.	TRBV14	.
CASSLGTLSSYEQYF	TGTGCCAGCAGCCTGGGCACATTAAGCTCCTACGAGCAGTACTTC	15	TRBJ2-7	few	TRBV5-5	.
CASRQGGNTIYF	TGTGCCAGCAGGCAGGGCGGAAACACCATATATTTT	12	TRBJ1-3	.	TRBV2	.
CASSNLLAGGTYEQYF	TGTGCCAGTAGCAATCTACTAGCGGGAGGCACCTACGAGCAGTACTTC	16	TRBJ2-7	.	TRBV19	TRBD2
CASSLAGTGMIYEQYF	TGCGCCAGCAGCTTGGCCGGGACAGGGATGATCTACGAGCAGTACTTC	16	TRBJ2-7	.	TRBV5-1	TRBD1
CASRDGTVGQPQHF	TGTGCCAGCAGGGATGGGACAGTGGGTCAGCCCCAGCATTTT	14	TRBJ1-5	few	TRBV2	TRBD1
CAISDRGNTEAFF	TGTGCCATCAGCGACAGGGGGAACACTGAAGCTTTCTTT	13	TRBJ1-1	.	TRBV10-3	TRBD1
CSVPDPGGDSPLHF	TGCAGCGTCCCCGATCCCGGAGGGGATTCACCCCTCCACTTT	14	TRBJ1-6	.	TRBV29-1	.
CASSVGTGAEDTQYF	TGTGCCAGCAGCGTGGGGACAGGGGCCGAAGATACGCAGTATTTT	15	TRBJ2-3	.	TRBV9	TRBD1
CASSETVYTDTQYF	TGTGCCAGCAGTGAGACAGTTTACACAGATACGCAGTATTTT	14	TRBJ2-3	.	TRBV2	.
CASNDRAFVNTIYF	TGTGCCAGCAACGACAGGGCTTTTGTAAACACCATATATTTT	14	TRBJ1-3	.	TRBV7-9	TRBD1
CASRGIKRRPYEQYF	TGTGCCAGCAGGGGGATCAAGCGGAGGCCCTACGAGCAGTACTTC	15	TRBJ2-7	.	TRBV11-2	.
CASSVVGLGGEQFF	TGTGCCAGCAGTGTCGTCGGGTTAGGAGGTGAGCAGTTCTTC	14	TRBJ2-1	.	TRBV6-4	.
CASGASGSTGELFF	TGTGCCAGCGGGGCTAGCGGGAGCACCGGGGAGCTGTTTTTT	14	TRBJ2-2	.	TRBV21-1	.
CASSRAAGLAKNIQYF	TGTGCCAGTAGTAGGGCAGCAGGGCTAGCCAAAAACATTCAGTACTTC	16	TRBJ2-4	.	TRBV19	.
CASSFWGDQETQYF	TGTGCCAGCAGCTTCTGGGGAGATCAAGAGACCCAGTACTTC	14	TRBJ2-5	.	TRBV7-2	.
CASSYSNSQETQYF	TGTGCCAGCAGTTACTCTAACAGCCAAGAGACCCAGTACTTC	14	TRBJ2-5	.	TRBV6-6	.
CSARVQGLLYF	TGCAGTGCTAGAGTGCAGGGGTTATTGTATTTT	11	TRBJ1-5	.	TRBV20-1	.
CASSVRQGGEQYF	TGCGCCAGCAGTGTTCGACAGGGCGGCGAGCAGTACTTC	13	TRBJ2-7	.	TRBV10-1	TRBD1
CASSGLAGRTDTQYF	TGTGCCAGCTCTGGACTAGCGGGTCGCACAGATACGCAGTATTTT	15	TRBJ2-3	.	TRBV7-9	TRBD2
CASSRLVADTQYF	TGTGCCAGCAGCCGACTAGTGGCAGATACGCAGTATTTT	13	TRBJ2-3	.	TRBV7-2	.
CASSPLGRVRDSNQPQHF	TGTGCCAGCAGCCCCCTAGGTCGGGTCAGGGATAGCAATCAGCCCCAGCATTTT	18	TRBJ1-5	.	TRBV7-3	.
CASSPRRTDTQYF	TGTGCCAGCTCACCCCGGCGGACAGATACGCAGTATTTT	13	TRBJ2-3	.	TRBV18	.
CASSQGEDIEQFF	TGTGCCAGCAGCCAAGGTGAAGACATAGAGCAGTTCTTC	13	TRBJ2-1	.	TRBV4-2	.
CASSQVGGANVLTF	TGCGCCAGCAGCCAGGTAGGAGGGGCCAACGTCCTGACTTTC	14	TRBJ2-6	few	TRBV5-1	.
CASSPDRASYEQYF	TGTGCCAGCAGCCCGGACAGAGCCTCCTACGAGCAGTACTTC	14	TRBJ2-7	once	TRBV7-3	.
CASSENFLTAQYF	TGTGCCAGCAGTGAAAACTTCCTTACGGCCCAGTACTTC	13	TRBJ2-5	.	TRBV6-1	.
CASSLEGRVISGYTF	TGCGCCAGCAGCTTGGAAGGCAGGGTGATTAGTGGCTACACCTTC	15	TRBJ1-2	.	TRBV5-1	.
CATSRGSAGGDNEQFF	TGTGCCACCAGCAGAGGTTCGGCGGGGGGGGACAATGAGCAGTTCTTC	16	TRBJ2-1	.	TRBV15	TRBD2
CASSDRVSGSDRAKFDEQFF	TGTGCCAGCAGTGACCGAGTCAGTGGGTCGGACAGGGCGAAGTTCGATGAGCAGTTCTTC	20	TRBJ2-1	.	TRBV6-1	TRBD1
CASSGGGSYEQYF	TGTGCCAGCAGTGGGGGCGGATCCTACGAGCAGTACTTC	13	TRBJ2-7	.	TRBV28	.
CASSSQAWDTEAFF	TGCGCCAGCAGCTCACAGGCTTGGGACACTGAAGCTTTCTTT	14	TRBJ1-1	.	TRBV5-1	.
CASSSDRGGRSDQPQHF	TGTGCCAGCAGCTCGGACAGGGGAGGACGTTCGGACCAGCCCCAGCATTTT	17	TRBJ1-5	few	TRBV7-8	TRBD1
CASSANSNQPQHF	TGCGCCAGCAGTGCAAATAGCAATCAGCCCCAGCATTTT	13	TRBJ1-5	few	TRBV10-1	.
CASSYRGLNTEAFF	TGTGCCAGTAGCTACAGGGGTTTGAACACTGAAGCTTTCTTT	14	TRBJ1-1	.	TRBV19	TRBD1
CASSIRQGRDYGYTF	TGTGCCAGTAGTATCCGACAGGGACGCGACTATGGCTACACCTTC	15	TRBJ1-2	.	TRBV19	TRBD1
CASSPPSSGSTQYF	TGTGCCAGCTCACCACCGTCTAGCGGGAGTACGCAGTATTTT	14	TRBJ2-3	.	TRBV18	TRBD2
CASSRPRGFANYGYTF	TGTGCCAGCAGCCGACCCCGGGGTTTTGCTAACTATGGCTACACCTTC	16	TRBJ1-2	.	TRBV28	.
CASTPGGQGVQPQHF	TGTGCCAGTACCCCAGGGGGACAGGGTGTACAGCCCCAGCATTTT	15	TRBJ1-5	.	TRBV19	TRBD1
CAISELTEAFF	TGTGCCATCAGTGAACTCACTGAAGCTTTCTTT	11	TRBJ1-1	.	TRBV10-3	.
CASSIGAGGRGTEAFF	TGTGCCAGTAGTATTGGGGCAGGGGGCAGGGGCACTGAAGCTTTCTTT	16	TRBJ1-1	few	TRBV19	TRBD1
CASSRGRVWKLFF	TGTGCCAGCAGCAGGGGTAGGGTTTGGAAACTGTTTTTT	13	TRBJ1-4	.	TRBV27	.
CASTLSLVVDSLSGRGNTEAFF	TGCGCCAGCACCCTGAGTCTGGTAGTCGATTCATTAAGTGGAAGGGGTAACACTGAAGCTTTCTTT	22	TRBJ1-1	.	TRBV10-2	.
CASSLFAGSNTIYF	TGTGCCAGCAGTTTATTTGCGGGAAGCAACACCATATATTTT	14	TRBJ1-3	.	TRBV27	.